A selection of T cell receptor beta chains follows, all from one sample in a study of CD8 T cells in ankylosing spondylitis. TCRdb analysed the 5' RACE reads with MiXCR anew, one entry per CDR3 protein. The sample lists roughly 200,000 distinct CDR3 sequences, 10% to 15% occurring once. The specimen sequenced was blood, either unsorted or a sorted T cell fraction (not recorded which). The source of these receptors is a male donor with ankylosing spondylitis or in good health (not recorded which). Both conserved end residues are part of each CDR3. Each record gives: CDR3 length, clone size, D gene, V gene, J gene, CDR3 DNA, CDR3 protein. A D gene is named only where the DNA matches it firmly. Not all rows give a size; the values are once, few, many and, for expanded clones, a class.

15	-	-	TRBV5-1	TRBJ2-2	TGCGCCAGCAGCTTCTGGTGGGAGAACCCCGGGGAGCTGTTTTTT	CASSFWWENPGELFF
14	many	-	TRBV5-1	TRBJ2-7	TGCGCCAGCAGCTGGGGACCCAGGAACCACGAGCAGTACTTC	CASSWGPRNHEQYF
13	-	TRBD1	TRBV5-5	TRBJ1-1	TGTGCCAGCAGCTCGGGGACAGAAAGAGAAGCTTTCTTT	CASSSGTEREAFF
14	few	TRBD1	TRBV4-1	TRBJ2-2	TGCGCCAGCAGCCAACTACAGGGGACCGGGGAGCTGTTTTTT	CASSQLQGTGELFF
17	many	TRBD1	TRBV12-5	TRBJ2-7	TGTGCTAGTGGTTTGGGGGGACAGACCAAAACCTCTTACGAGCAGTACTTC	CASGLGGQTKTSYEQYF
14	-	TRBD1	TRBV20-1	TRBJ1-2	TGCAGTGCTCTAGACAGGGAGATATCCTATGGCTACACCTTC	CSALDREISYGYTF
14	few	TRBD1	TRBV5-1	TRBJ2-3	TGCGCCAGCAGCGGGGGGACAGGGGACGATACGCAGTATTTT	CASSGGTGDDTQYF
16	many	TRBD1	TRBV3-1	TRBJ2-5	TGTGCCAGCAGCCCGGGACAGGAGAGCTTGCAAGAGACCCAGTACTTC	CASSPGQESLQETQYF
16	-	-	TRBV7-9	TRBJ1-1	TGTGCCAGCAGCTTAGCTGATGGCTCCAAAGGGACTGAAGCTTTCTTT	CASSLADGSKGTEAFF
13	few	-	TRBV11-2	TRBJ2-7	TGTGCCAGCAGCTCCACAACCACCCACGAGCAGTACTTC	CASSSTTTHEQYF
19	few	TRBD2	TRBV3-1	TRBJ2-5	TGTGCCAGCAGCCAAGGCTTCGGGGTAGCGGGGGGGCCGGGTGAGACCCAGTACTTC	CASSQGFGVAGGPGETQYF
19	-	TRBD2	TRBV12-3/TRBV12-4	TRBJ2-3	TGTGCCAGCAGTTCATGGACTAGCGGGGAATCAAGCCACCCAGATACGCAGTATTTT	CASSSWTSGESSHPDTQYF
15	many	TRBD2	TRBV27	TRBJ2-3	TGTGCCAGCAGTTTAATAGCGGGAGGACGAGATACGCAGTATTTT	CASSLIAGGRDTQYF
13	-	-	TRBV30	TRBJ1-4	TGTGCCTGGGCACGGGACGGAGGTGAAAAACTGTTTTTT	CAWARDGGEKLFF
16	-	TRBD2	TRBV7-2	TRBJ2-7	TGTGCCAGCAGCTTAATAGCGGGAGGGGGTTTCTACGAGCAGTACTTC	CASSLIAGGGFYEQYF
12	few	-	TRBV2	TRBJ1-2	TGTGCCAGCCTTGGGCAGAGCTATGGCTACACCTTC	CASLGQSYGYTF
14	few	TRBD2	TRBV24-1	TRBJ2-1	TGTGCCACCAGTCTAGCGGGAGTGGGGAATGAGCAGTTCTTC	CATSLAGVGNEQFF
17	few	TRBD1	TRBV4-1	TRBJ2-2	TGCGCCAGCAGCCAAGATCGTACAGGGGAGAACACCGGGGAGCTGTTTTTT	CASSQDRTGENTGELFF
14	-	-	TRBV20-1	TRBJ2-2	TGCAGTGCTAGGGGGATGGGGGACACCGGGGAGCTGTTTTTT	CSARGMGDTGELFF
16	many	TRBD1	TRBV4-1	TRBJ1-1	TGCGCCAGCAGCCAACTCAAGACAGGGAGCGCCACTGAAGCTTTCTTT	CASSQLKTGSATEAFF
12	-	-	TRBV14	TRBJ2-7	TGTGCCAGCAGCCACTCCCTCGGCGAGCAGTACTTC	CASSHSLGEQYF
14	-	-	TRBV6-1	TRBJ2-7	TGTGCCAGCAGTGAAGTGGGGGGCAGCCACGAGCAGTACTTC	CASSEVGGSHEQYF